This T cell receptor beta chain was identified in a study of T-cell memory formation after mild COVID-19. Background on the study: TCR clusters mostly belonged to single donors.

Looked up from germline, CDR1 is SGHAT and CDR2 is FQNNGV. The CDR3 has 13 residues. V lost 2 bases and J lost 4, with 9 bases in between. Overall study results and limits: Clones that contracted from day 15 to 85 were balanced CD4/CD8, while later expanders leaned CD4+. Still unconfirmed is whether the second-wave clones peaking on day 37 recognized SARS-CoV-2.

Remarks on this clonotype: Its antigen is currently unknown.

5'RACE with constant-segment primers yielded barcoded, UMI-tagged TCR alpha and TCR beta cDNA libraries. TCRdb processed the 5' RACE reads anew with MiXCR; each CDR3 protein has one entry. Among 200,000 to 250,000 distinct CDR3 sequences, 15% were seen once, and the ten largest hold 2.1%. The J gene is TRBJ2-7, the V gene TRBV11-2; D remains unclear. Sequencing was performed on PBMCs or a T cell subset sorted from them (not recorded which). The clonotype comes from an adult woman who had mild COVID-19 (a few samples of this study predate the infection). Cell type and time point are not known. CDR3 sequence: CASSLMVRYEQYF. CDR3 in DNA: TGTGCCAGCAGCTTAATGGTGAGATACGAGCAGTACTTC.